This T cell receptor beta chain was recorded in a study of shared clonotypes between healthy human individuals. Notes on the study in general: When compared with the clonotypes that were shared by all four sorted-subset donors, the non-shared clonotypes turned out to have lower generation probabilities.

Profiling relied on immunoSEQ multiplex PCR, and the TCRdb table lists in-frame clones only, not all of them. The sample yields about 1.5 million clones, around 98% seen once. CD4+ cells underwent separation, giving CD45RA+ naive and CD45RA-negative memory subsets. This clone was seen a single time. What it binds is unknown. V lost 0 bases and J lost 8, with 10 bases in between. CDR3 size: 14 residues. The V gene's germline CDR1 is LNHNV and CDR2 YYDKDF (reference sequence). The specimen was naive CD4+ T cells sorted from blood. Indicated subset: CD45RA+ positively selected. The sequence came from a man aged 25-45 years in good health. This chain uses TRBV15 with TRBJ2-2; possible D gene TRBD2, 6 bases. The CDR3 nucleotides read TGTGCCACCAGCAGAGATTGGGGGACTGGGGAGCTGTTTTTT. Protein product: CATSRDWGTGELFF. The full variable domain, completed using reference TRBV15 and TRBJ2-2, is DAMVIQNPRYQVTQFGKPVTLSCSQTLNHNVMYWYQQKSSQAPKLLFHYYDKDFNNEADTPDNFQSRRPNTSFCFLDIRSPGLGDTAMYLCATSRDWGTGELFFGEGSRLTVL.